The T cell receptor (beta chain) described here comes from a study of response to subunit inactivated influenza vaccine. Germline CDR1 and CDR2: DFQATT and SNEGSKA (reference sequence). V gave up 1 base and J gave up 0 bases; unmatched junction bases: 3. The CDR3 covers 14 residues. MiXCR, applied by TCRdb to the RT-PCR reads, yields one record per CDR3 protein. The sample yields about 240,000 distinct CDR3 sequences, 12% seen once. Broader study findings: Authors suggested few new T cells are recruited by each seasonal influenza vaccination.

On this clonotype: Its antigen is unknown.

This clonotype originated in a man in his fifties or sixties who received an inactivated influenza vaccine. The chain joins TRBV20-1 to TRBJ2-7; 7 bases align to TRBD2. The input for sequencing was non-naive T cells sorted from PBMCs, taken about 14 days before vaccination. Here the CDR3 DNA reads TGCAGTGCTAGAGTGGCGGGGGACTCCTACGAGCAGTACTTC. This encodes CSARVAGDSYEQYF.